This entry concerns a single T cell receptor beta chain. The antigen is unknown. PCR used 60 Vbeta primers and 13 Jbeta primers. TCRdb's table, derived via immunoSEQ multiplex PCR, lists solely in-frame clones and lacks some. The table includes 75,000 to 95,000 clones, roughly 78% detected once. The length of the CDR3 is 17 residues. V lost 0 bases to trimming and J lost 6 bases; unmatched junction nucleotides: 12. Germline CDR1 reads MDHEN; CDR2 reads SYDVKM. These data belong to a study of cytomegalovirus exposure and HLA in healthy donors. Study-level points and caveats: Reports credit the classifier with highly specific, highly sensitive diagnosis of cytomegalovirus status. For most TCR beta V segments, an earlier analysis put the productive rate at about 87% or about 30% of the time. In terms of immune exposure information, only CMV serostatus was available.

The V and J genes are TRBV28 and TRBJ2-7, with 9 positions matching TRBD1. This TCR came from a male donor in good health and CMV-seropositive. Sequences were obtained from PBMCs. CDR3 sequence reads: CASSLWGRGQGRIEQYF. The CDR3 nucleotides are TGTGCCAGCAGTTTATGGGGAAGGGGACAGGGCCGAATCGAGCAGTACTTC.